The T cell receptor beta chain described here comes from a study of shared clonotypes between healthy human individuals. Study-level information: Aged between 18 and 49, the donors were a couple of women and three men.

The study, taken as a whole, reports: Roughly 5.3% of naive CD4 clonotypes were common to a handful of donors. Clonotypes not shared had lower generation probabilities than those common to all four donors.

Trimming stripped 10 bases from V and 8 bases from J, with 17 bases between. This CDR3 has 12 amino acids. Germline CDR1 MNHNY, CDR2 SVGAGI (reference sequence). Clones were sequenced by immunoSEQ multiplex PCR, and TCRdb holds only the in-frame ones, with some missing. The sample includes roughly 2.2 million clones, around 92% seen only once; the top ten take about 0.41%. On this clone: Its cognate antigen is unknown.

This receptor was identified in a man between 18 and 29 years old in good health. Some clones in this sample may be carry-over from other donors' samples. The chain joins TRBV6-6 to TRBJ1-2; unclear D gene. The sample comprised naive CD4+ T cells from PBMCs. Subset: CD45RA+ positively selected. The CDR3 spells CAISPTPPGYTF. The CDR3 nucleotides read TGTGCCATTTCCCCGACCCCGCCCGGCTACACCTTC.